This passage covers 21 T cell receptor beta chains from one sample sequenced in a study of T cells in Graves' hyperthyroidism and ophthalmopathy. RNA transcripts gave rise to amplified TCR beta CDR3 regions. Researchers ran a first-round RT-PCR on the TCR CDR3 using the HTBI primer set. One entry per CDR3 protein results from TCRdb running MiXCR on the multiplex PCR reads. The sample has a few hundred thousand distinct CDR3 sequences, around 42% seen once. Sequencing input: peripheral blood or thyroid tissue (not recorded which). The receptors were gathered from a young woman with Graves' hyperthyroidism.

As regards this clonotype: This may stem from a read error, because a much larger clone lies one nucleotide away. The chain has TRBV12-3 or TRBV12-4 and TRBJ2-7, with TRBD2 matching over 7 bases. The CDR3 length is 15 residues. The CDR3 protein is CASSPGRRATYGQYF. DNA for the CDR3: TGTGCCAGCAGCCCCGGGAGGAGGGCGACCTACGGGCAGTACTTC.

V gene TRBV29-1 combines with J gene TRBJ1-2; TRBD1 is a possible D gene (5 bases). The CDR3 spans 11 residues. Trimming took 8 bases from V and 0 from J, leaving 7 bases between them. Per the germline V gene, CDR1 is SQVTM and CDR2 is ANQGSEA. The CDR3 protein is CSRTTNYGYTF. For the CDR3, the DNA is TGCAGCAGGACAACTAACTATGGCTACACCTTC.

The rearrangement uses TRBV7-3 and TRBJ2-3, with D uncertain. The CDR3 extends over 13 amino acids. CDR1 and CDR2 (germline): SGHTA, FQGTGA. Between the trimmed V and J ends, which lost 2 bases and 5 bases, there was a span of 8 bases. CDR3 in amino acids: CASSLGQIDTQYF. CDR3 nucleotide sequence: TGTGCCAGCAGCTTAGGCCAGATAGATACGCAGTATTTT. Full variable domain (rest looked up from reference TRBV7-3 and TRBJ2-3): GAGVSQTPSNKVTEKGKYVELRCDPISGHTALYWYRQSLGQGPEFLIYFQGTGAADDSGLPNDRFFAVRPEGSVSTLKIQRTERGDSAVYLCASSLGQIDTQYFGPGTRLTVL.

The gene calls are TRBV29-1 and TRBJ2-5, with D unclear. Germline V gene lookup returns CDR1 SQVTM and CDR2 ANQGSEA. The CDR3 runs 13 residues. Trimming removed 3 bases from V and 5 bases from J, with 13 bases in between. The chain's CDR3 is CSVDGNTGETQYF. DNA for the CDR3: TGCAGCGTTGATGGGAACACCGGGGAGACCCAGTACTTC.

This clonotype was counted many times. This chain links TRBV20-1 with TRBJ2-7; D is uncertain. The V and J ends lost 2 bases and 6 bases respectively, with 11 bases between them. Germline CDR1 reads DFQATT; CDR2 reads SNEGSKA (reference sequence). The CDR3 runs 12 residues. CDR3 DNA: TGCAGTGCTAGAAGAGACTCTGGCGAGCAGTACTTC. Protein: CSARRDSGEQYF.

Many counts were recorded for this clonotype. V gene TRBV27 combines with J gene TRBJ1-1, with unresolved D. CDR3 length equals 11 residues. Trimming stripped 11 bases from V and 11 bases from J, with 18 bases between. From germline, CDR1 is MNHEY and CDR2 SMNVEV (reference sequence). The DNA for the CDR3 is TGTGCCTCTCACAATGGTTACGGGGCTTTCTTT. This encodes CASHNGYGAFF.

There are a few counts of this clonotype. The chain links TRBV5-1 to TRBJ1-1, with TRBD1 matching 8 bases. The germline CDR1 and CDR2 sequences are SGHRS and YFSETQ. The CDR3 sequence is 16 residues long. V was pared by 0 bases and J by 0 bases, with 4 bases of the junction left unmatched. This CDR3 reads CASSLDRGRVNTEAFF. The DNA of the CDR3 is TGCGCCAGCAGCTTGGACAGGGGGAGGGTGAACACTGAAGCTTTCTTT.

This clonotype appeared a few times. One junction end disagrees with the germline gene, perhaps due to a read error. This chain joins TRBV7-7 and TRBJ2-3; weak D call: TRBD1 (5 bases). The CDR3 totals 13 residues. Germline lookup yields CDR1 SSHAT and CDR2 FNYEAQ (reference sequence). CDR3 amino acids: CASSFQGTDTQYF. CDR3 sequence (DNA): TGTGCTAGCAGCTTCCAGGGTACAGATACGCAGTATTTT.

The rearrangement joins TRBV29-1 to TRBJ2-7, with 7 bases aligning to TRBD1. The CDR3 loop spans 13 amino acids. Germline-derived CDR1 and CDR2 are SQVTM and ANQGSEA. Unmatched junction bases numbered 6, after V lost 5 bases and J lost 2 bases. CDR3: CSVRQGGTYEQYF. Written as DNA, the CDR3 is TGCAGCGTTAGACAGGGCGGCACCTACGAGCAGTACTTC.

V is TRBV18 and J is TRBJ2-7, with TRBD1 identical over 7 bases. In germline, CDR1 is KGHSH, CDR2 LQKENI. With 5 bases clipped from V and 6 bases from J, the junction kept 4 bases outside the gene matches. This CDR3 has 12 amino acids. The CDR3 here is CASSIPGGEQYF. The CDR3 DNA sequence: TGTGCCAGCTCAATCCCAGGGGGCGAGCAGTACTTC. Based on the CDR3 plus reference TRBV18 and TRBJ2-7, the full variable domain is NAGVMQNPRHLVRRRGQEARLRCSPMKGHSHVYWYRQLPEEGLKFMVYLQKENIIDESGMPKERFSAEFPKEGPSILRIQQVVRGDSAAYFCASSIPGGEQYFGPGTRLTVT.

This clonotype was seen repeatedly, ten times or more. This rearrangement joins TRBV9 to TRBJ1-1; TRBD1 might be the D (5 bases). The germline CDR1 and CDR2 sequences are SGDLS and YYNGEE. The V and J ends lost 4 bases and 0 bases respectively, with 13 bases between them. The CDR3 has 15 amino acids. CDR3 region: CASSPVGALNTEAFF. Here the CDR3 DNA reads TGTGCCAGCAGCCCGGTAGGGGCCCTGAACACTGAAGCTTTCTTT.

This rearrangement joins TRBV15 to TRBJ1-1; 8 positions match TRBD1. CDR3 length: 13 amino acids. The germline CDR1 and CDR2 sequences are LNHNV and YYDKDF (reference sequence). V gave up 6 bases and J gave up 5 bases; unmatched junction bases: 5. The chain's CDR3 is CATSPDRATEAFF. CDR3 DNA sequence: TGTGCCACCAGTCCGGACAGGGCGACTGAAGCTTTCTTT.

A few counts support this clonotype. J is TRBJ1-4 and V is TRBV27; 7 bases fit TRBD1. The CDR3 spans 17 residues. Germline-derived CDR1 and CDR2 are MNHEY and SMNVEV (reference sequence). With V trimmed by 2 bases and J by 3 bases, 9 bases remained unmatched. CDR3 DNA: TGTGCCAGCAGTTTAGAGCCACAGGGGATACCTAATGAAAAACTGTTTTTT. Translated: CASSLEPQGIPNEKLFF.

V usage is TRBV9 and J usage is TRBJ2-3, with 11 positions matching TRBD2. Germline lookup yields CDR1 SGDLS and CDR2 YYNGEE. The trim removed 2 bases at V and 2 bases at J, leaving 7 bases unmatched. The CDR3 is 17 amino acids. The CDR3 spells CASSVAGLAENTDTQYF. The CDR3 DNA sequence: TGTGCCAGCAGCGTTGCGGGACTAGCGGAGAACACAGATACGCAGTATTTT.

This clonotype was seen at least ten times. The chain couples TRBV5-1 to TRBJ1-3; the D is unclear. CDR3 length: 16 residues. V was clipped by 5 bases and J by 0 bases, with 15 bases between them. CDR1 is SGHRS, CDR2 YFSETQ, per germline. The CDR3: CASSQNPPYSGNTIYF. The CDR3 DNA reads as TGCGCCAGCAGTCAGAACCCACCCTACTCTGGAAACACCATATATTTT.

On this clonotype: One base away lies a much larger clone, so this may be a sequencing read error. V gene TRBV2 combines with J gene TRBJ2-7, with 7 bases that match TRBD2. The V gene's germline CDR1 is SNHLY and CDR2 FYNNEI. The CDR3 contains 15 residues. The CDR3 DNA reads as TGTGCCAGCAGTGCGGACCGCGGGAGCTCCTACGGGCAGTACTTC. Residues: CASSADRGSSYGQYF.

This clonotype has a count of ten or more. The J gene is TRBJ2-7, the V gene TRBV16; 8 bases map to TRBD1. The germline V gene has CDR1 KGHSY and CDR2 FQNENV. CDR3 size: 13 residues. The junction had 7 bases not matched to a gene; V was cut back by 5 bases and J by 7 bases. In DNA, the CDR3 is TGTGCCAGCAGCAACCAGGGGGCGTCTGAGCAGTACTTC. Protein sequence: CASSNQGASEQYF.

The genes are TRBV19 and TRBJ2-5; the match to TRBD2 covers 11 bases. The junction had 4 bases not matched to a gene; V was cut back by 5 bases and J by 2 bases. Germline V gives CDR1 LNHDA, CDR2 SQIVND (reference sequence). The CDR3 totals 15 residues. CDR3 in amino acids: CASSAVAGGQETQYF. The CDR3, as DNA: TGTGCCAGTAGTGCGGTAGCGGGAGGGCAAGAGACCCAGTACTTC. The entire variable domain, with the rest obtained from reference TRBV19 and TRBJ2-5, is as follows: DGGITQSPKYLFRKEGQNVTLSCEQNLNHDAMYWYRQDPGQGLRLIYYSQIVNDFQKGDIAEGYSVSREKKESFPLTVTSAQKNPTAFYLCASSAVAGGQETQYFGPGTRLLVL.

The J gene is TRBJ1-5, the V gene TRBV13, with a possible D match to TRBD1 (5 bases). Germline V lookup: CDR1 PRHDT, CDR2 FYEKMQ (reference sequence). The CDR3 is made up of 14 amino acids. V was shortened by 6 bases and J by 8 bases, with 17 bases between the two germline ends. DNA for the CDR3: TGTGCCAGCAGTGAATGGCTGGAGACAGAGCCCCAGCATTTT. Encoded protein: CASSEWLETEPQHF.

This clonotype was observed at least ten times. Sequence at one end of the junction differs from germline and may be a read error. The chain's CDR3 is CAIRENAGELFF. CDR3 DNA sequence: TGTGCCATCAGAGAGAACGCCGGGGAGCTGTTTTTT. This rearrangement joins TRBV10-3 to TRBJ2-2; no firm D call. Germline V gene sequence: CDR1 ENHRY, CDR2 SYGVKD. The CDR3 runs to 12 residues.

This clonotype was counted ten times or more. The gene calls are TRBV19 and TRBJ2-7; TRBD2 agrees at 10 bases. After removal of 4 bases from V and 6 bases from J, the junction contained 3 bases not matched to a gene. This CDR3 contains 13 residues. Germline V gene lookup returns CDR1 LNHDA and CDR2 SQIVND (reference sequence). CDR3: CASSTLAGAEQYF. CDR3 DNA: TGTGCCAGTAGTACCCTAGCGGGAGCCGAGCAGTACTTC.